The rows below give T cell receptor beta chains drawn from one sample of a study of blood T cells in healthy people across ages. Via MiXCR, TCRdb re-called the 5' RACE reads, giving one row per CDR3 protein. Among about 970,000 distinct CDR3 sequences listed, just over 50% were seen once. Specimen: blood. The receptors were gathered from a woman aged 55-70 years in good health. Both conserved end residues are trimmed from each CDR3.

v_call cdr3_aa
TRBV7-9 ASSLKSTNEKLF
TRBV12-3/TRBV12-4 ASSRTRGTQGTQY
TRBV20-1 SARGGRDTQY
TRBV3-1 ASSQHEDGGEQF
TRBV5-1 ASSQEDGIVSPLH
TRBV9 ASSVVGSSYNEQF
TRBV2 AVSNRVGANVLT
TRBV4-1 ASSQSGLVKETQY
TRBV11-2 ASSSDHFPYEQY
TRBV20-1 SAKERYNEQF
TRBV20-1 SATRSNYEQY
TRBV7-3 ASSWTGEGETQY
TRBV28 ASSLGGTIGEQF
TRBV9 ASSEGGLAGSYEQY
TRBV18 ANSLPKGDEQY
TRBV12-3/TRBV12-4 ASSLGLNPYGYT
TRBV12-3/TRBV12-4 ASSLYPPEY
TRBV20-1 SARDFWNEQF
TRBV7-9 ASSFISGSPKNIQY
TRBV3-1 ASSPLRKKTQY
TRBV24-1 ATSDGRGLKAF
TRBV29-1 SGGPPGPQETQY
TRBV4-1 ASSLRQFAYEQY
TRBV7-6 ASSLVEHTDTQY
TRBV7-2 ACSVQETQY
TRBV28 ASSSWLAGSNQPQH
TRBV12-3/TRBV12-4 ASIPDGGWGNTEAF
TRBV25-1 ASSETTEGPSNQPQH
TRBV7-9 AITLRVETGELF
TRBV29-1 SVVGRDHRTDTQY
TRBV4-1 ASSISGRADTQY
TRBV15 ATSSFHEQY
TRBV4-1 ASSQAAGGRNEQF
TRBV10-2 ASTTRYTQY
TRBV12-3/TRBV12-4 ASSPDRGGHLEKLF
TRBV7-9 ASSLPGTESNYGYT
TRBV5-1 ASLAGGTLSTDTQY
TRBV12-3/TRBV12-4 ASGPSSGRAGEQY
TRBV29-1 SVMTGGGNQPQH
TRBV7-8 ASSLRTGTSTDTQY
TRBV4-3 ASSRAKGAPGKNIQY
TRBV28 ASSQAGESYEQY
TRBV21-1 ASSKGARACRRVQYEQF
TRBV12-3/TRBV12-4 ASSLQVYNEQF
TRBV4-1 ASSPSGLNYEQY
TRBV20-1 SASSSRGRLRDQY
TRBV4-1 ASNHGRTYNEQF
TRBV3-1 ASSVGLGDQETQY
TRBV28 ATVSLAVTYEQY
TRBV3-1 ASRHTLVPYGYT
TRBV27 ASSPDRASGNYGYT
TRBV6-2/TRBV6-3 ASSYPVNRGWTNTEAF
TRBV28 ASSPLIHEQY
TRBV6-2/TRBV6-3 ASSTAGPSKGDNEQF